These T cell receptor beta chains were read from a single sample in a study of cytomegalovirus exposure and HLA in healthy donors. The method was immunoSEQ multiplex PCR; TCRdb's version includes in-frame clones alone and lacks a portion of them. The data contain under 75,000 clones, 95% of them singletons. Sequenced input: PBMCs. These receptors were taken from a young woman in good health and CMV-seropositive. Both conserved end residues are part of each CDR3. D genes are given only for firm matches. Expanded clones are given a class, and other clones once, few, many or no size at all.

d_gene	abundance	v_gene	j_gene	CDR3aa	CDR3nt
TRBD1	NA	TRBV6-1	TRBJ2-3	CASTTGTGITDTQYF	TGTGCCAGCACTACCGGGACAGGTATCACAGATACGCAGTATTTT
TRBD2	NA	TRBV10-3	TRBJ2-5	CAIRPGLAETQYF	TGTGCCATCAGGCCGGGACTAGCAGAGACCCAGTACTTC
TRBD1	once	TRBV27	TRBJ2-7	CASNRGAEQYF	TGTGCCAGCAACAGGGGTGCCGAGCAGTACTTC
NA	NA	TRBV7-2	TRBJ2-6	CASSLATGWTRSGANVLTF	TGTGCCAGCAGCTTAGCAACAGGGTGGACCCGCTCTGGGGCCAACGTCCTGACTTTC
NA	NA	TRBV18	TRBJ2-1	CASSPASLADEQFF	TGTGCCAGCTCACCAGCTAGTTTGGCGGATGAGCAGTTCTTC
NA	once	TRBV27	TRBJ2-3	CASSLSTVLGTDTQYF	TGTGCCAGCAGTTTATCCACAGTGCTGGGCACAGATACGCAGTATTTT
TRBD1	NA	TRBV7-3	TRBJ1-2	CASSRPGQGASGYTF	TGTGCCAGCAGCCGACCGGGACAGGGGGCTTCTGGCTACACCTTC
NA	NA	TRBV6-6	TRBJ1-2	CASSHNPIQGNYGYTF	TGTGCCAGCAGTCACAACCCCATACAGGGTAACTATGGCTACACCTTC
NA	NA	TRBV27	TRBJ2-7	CASSSSSYEQYF	TGTGCCAGCAGTTCGAGCTCCTACGAGCAGTACTTC
NA	NA	TRBV5-1	TRBJ1-4	CASNRGAANEKLFF	TGCGCCAGCAACCGGGGGGCGGCTAATGAAAAACTGTTTTTT
NA	NA	TRBV27	TRBJ2-7	CASSSPTRGAYEQYF	TGTGCCAGCAGTTCCCCGACTCGCGGTGCCTACGAGCAGTACTTC
NA	NA	TRBV15	TRBJ2-7	CATSRELAGRGSSYEQYF	TGTGCCACCAGCAGAGAACTGGCGGGACGGGGAAGCTCCTACGAGCAGTACTTC
NA	NA	TRBV10-2	TRBJ2-2	CASALAWVPVNTGELFF	TGCGCCAGCGCCTTAGCGTGGGTCCCGGTGAACACCGGGGAGCTGTTTTTT
NA	NA	TRBV4-1	TRBJ1-1	CASSLGGEAFF	TGCGCCAGCAGCCTCGGGGGTGAAGCTTTCTTT
TRBD1	NA	TRBV6-5	TRBJ2-1	CASSYSGQGGNEQFF	TGTGCCAGCAGTTACAGTGGACAGGGAGGCAATGAGCAGTTCTTC
TRBD1	NA	TRBV5-5	TRBJ1-2	CASSSTGVGNYGYTF	TGTGCCAGCAGCTCCACAGGGGTGGGGAACTATGGCTACACCTTC
NA	once	TRBV19	TRBJ1-5	CASSSDKGQPQHF	TGTGCCAGTAGTAGTGACAAGGGGCAGCCCCAGCATTTT
NA	NA	TRBV5-8	TRBJ1-3	CASSLGANSGNTIYF	TGTGCCAGCAGCTTGGGGGCCAACTCTGGAAACACCATATATTTT
TRBD2	NA	TRBV5-1	TRBJ2-2	CASSLDPGLAGYTGELFF	TGCGCCAGCAGCTTGGACCCCGGGTTAGCGGGGTACACCGGGGAGCTGTTTTTT
TRBD2	once	TRBV19	TRBJ2-7	CASSIGGKSYEQYF	TGTGCCAGTAGTATCGGGGGGAAATCCTACGAGCAGTACTTC